These T cell receptor beta chains were read from a single sample in a study of metastatic and nonmetastatic thyroid tumors. MiXCR was used by TCRdb to re-call the PCR reads. The profile covers over 10,000 clones, with about 23% appearing a single time and roughly 3.6% taken by the ten largest. Material for sequencing was blood. Receptors were obtained from a female donor with papillary thyroid cancer or a benign thyroid nodule (not recorded which). Some clones in this sample may be carry-over from other donors' samples. The CDR3 runs from the conserved cysteine through the conserved F or W. Fields, in order: J gene, V gene, CDR3 protein.

j_gene: TRBJ2-7
v_gene: TRBV11-1
CDR3aa: CASSLAGQGWYEQYF

j_gene: TRBJ1-2
v_gene: TRBV14
CDR3aa: CASSLRELYVYTF

j_gene: TRBJ2-5
v_gene: TRBV6-4
CDR3aa: CASSDPGGETQYF

j_gene: TRBJ1-4
v_gene: TRBV7-9
CDR3aa: CASSRGSLQGPIRREKLFF

j_gene: TRBJ2-7
v_gene: TRBV5-1
CDR3aa: CASSVPDRSSYEQYF

j_gene: TRBJ2-4
v_gene: TRBV7-9
CDR3aa: CASSPTSGVAKNIQYF

j_gene: TRBJ2-5
v_gene: TRBV6-1
CDR3aa: CASRLAGGETQYF

j_gene: TRBJ2-2
v_gene: TRBV24-1
CDR3aa: CATSNAGVGAGELFF

j_gene: TRBJ2-3
v_gene: TRBV5-1
CDR3aa: CASSLDPSGSTDTQYF

j_gene: TRBJ1-6
v_gene: TRBV27
CDR3aa: CASRGTGADSPLHF

j_gene: TRBJ1-5
v_gene: TRBV18
CDR3aa: CASSPGTGGRNQPQHF

j_gene: TRBJ1-5
v_gene: TRBV5-1
CDR3aa: CASSFDPSGLGNQPQHF

j_gene: TRBJ1-1
v_gene: TRBV20-1
CDR3aa: CSAPRQNTEAFF

j_gene: TRBJ1-1
v_gene: TRBV27
CDR3aa: CASSLSKQGNTEAFF

j_gene: TRBJ1-5
v_gene: TRBV6-1
CDR3aa: CASSITTESIPQHF

j_gene: TRBJ1-1
v_gene: TRBV7-2
CDR3aa: CASSLFQGVNTEAFF

j_gene: TRBJ2-7
v_gene: TRBV20-1
CDR3aa: CSARAGVWYEQYF

j_gene: TRBJ2-2
v_gene: TRBV27
CDR3aa: CASRTTGELFF

j_gene: TRBJ2-2
v_gene: TRBV5-1
CDR3aa: CASSLMDRAGELFF

j_gene: TRBJ2-1
v_gene: TRBV4-2
CDR3aa: CASSQDPSGGPYDQFF

j_gene: TRBJ2-6
v_gene: TRBV20-1
CDR3aa: CSAAQAGLGANVLTF

j_gene: TRBJ2-3
v_gene: TRBV6-6
CDR3aa: CASSPNLLAPSTDTQYF

j_gene: TRBJ2-7
v_gene: TRBV29-1
CDR3aa: CIVEEVRVMHF

j_gene: TRBJ1-5
v_gene: TRBV20-1
CDR3aa: CSAIDLSVSNQPQHF

j_gene: TRBJ2-1
v_gene: TRBV7-2
CDR3aa: CASSSNPGLAGNEQFF

j_gene: TRBJ2-7
v_gene: TRBV27
CDR3aa: CASSLQDRKTLTYEQYF

j_gene: TRBJ1-1
v_gene: TRBV3-1
CDR3aa: CASSQAREFAEAFF

j_gene: TRBJ2-1
v_gene: TRBV19
CDR3aa: CASSDDRGVYNEQFF

j_gene: TRBJ2-1
v_gene: TRBV9
CDR3aa: CASSGTSGSSYNEQFF

j_gene: TRBJ2-1
v_gene: TRBV27
CDR3aa: CASSYQLSGRSSSYNEQFF

j_gene: TRBJ2-1
v_gene: TRBV7-8
CDR3aa: CASSTTSGIGNEQFF

j_gene: TRBJ2-3
v_gene: TRBV5-4
CDR3aa: CASRLAGRELGADTQYF

j_gene: TRBJ2-3
v_gene: TRBV4-1
CDR3aa: CASSQTRGGSTDTQYF

j_gene: TRBJ2-4
v_gene: TRBV12-3/TRBV12-4
CDR3aa: CASSLMLVRFF

j_gene: TRBJ1-3
v_gene: TRBV11-2
CDR3aa: CASAGGTSGNTIYF

j_gene: TRBJ2-3
v_gene: TRBV20-1
CDR3aa: CSASDISWGLGTDTQYF

j_gene: TRBJ2-1
v_gene: TRBV6-1
CDR3aa: CATPRGGRDEQFF

j_gene: TRBJ1-6
v_gene: TRBV2
CDR3aa: CASSVGTGSSPLHF

j_gene: TRBJ2-5
v_gene: TRBV3-1
CDR3aa: CASSPTARETQYF

j_gene: TRBJ1-1
v_gene: TRBV7-2
CDR3aa: CASSPFGGAEAFF